These T cell receptor beta chains were read from a single sample in a study of CD8 T cells in Susac syndrome. MiXCR, applied by TCRdb to the immunoSEQ multiplex PCR reads, yields one record per CDR3 protein. The sample holds 120,000 to 150,000 distinct CDR3 sequences, roughly 95% seen once. Sequenced input: CD4+ T cells from PBMCs. These receptors originate from a human donor in good health. The CDR3 runs from the conserved cysteine through the conserved F or W. The order of the fields is D gene, V gene, J gene, clone size, CDR3 protein, CDR3 DNA. The D gene is left open where the match is weak. Rows give clone size only sometimes, using once, few, many, or a class for an expanded clone.

>.|TRBV3-1|TRBJ2-7|.
CASSHTGTGAYEQYF
TGTGCCAGCAGCCACACGGGAACCGGCGCCTACGAGCAGTACTTC
>.|TRBV7-6|TRBJ1-5|.
CASSFGGGVKEPQHF
TGTGCCAGCAGCTTTGGGGGAGGCGTTAAGGAGCCCCAGCATTTT
>TRBD2|TRBV27|TRBJ2-7|.
CASSLGLAGGPAYEQYF
TGTGCCAGCAGTCTGGGACTAGCGGGAGGGCCGGCCTACGAGCAGTACTTC
>.|TRBV15|TRBJ2-6|once
CATSKGRGRRFTGANVLTF
TGTGCCACCAGCAAAGGACGAGGGCGACGATTTACTGGGGCCAACGTCCTGACTTTC
>TRBD2|TRBV5-1|TRBJ2-5|.
CASSLVVAGSETQYF
TGCGCCAGCAGCTTGGTGGTAGCGGGATCAGAGACCCAGTACTTC
>TRBD1|TRBV6-1|TRBJ1-2|.
CASSERQGLSYGYTF
TGTGCCAGCAGTGAAAGACAGGGTCTATCGTATGGCTACACCTTC
>TRBD2|TRBV28|TRBJ2-7|.
CASSLGLGGAYEQYF
TGTGCCAGCAGTTTAGGACTGGGAGGGGCCTACGAGCAGTACTTC
>TRBD2|TRBV20-1|TRBJ2-3|.
CSARVASGRIDTQYF
TGCAGTGCTAGAGTGGCTAGCGGGAGGATTGATACGCAGTATTTT
>.|TRBV18|TRBJ1-2|.
CASSPSSTAGGYTF
TGTGCCAGCTCACCCAGCTCAACGGCGGGAGGCTACACCTTC
>.|TRBV25-1|TRBJ2-6|.
CASSSPRGIGANVLTF
TGTGCCAGCAGCTCACCGCGCGGCATTGGGGCCAACGTCCTGACTTTC
>TRBD2|TRBV29-1|TRBJ2-1|.
CSAGLASSYNEQFF
TGCAGCGCCGGACTAGCGAGCTCCTACAATGAGCAGTTCTTC
>.|TRBV29-1|TRBJ2-5|few
CSVEKGVQLAQYF
TGCAGCGTTGAAAAGGGGGTACAGTTGGCCCAGTACTTC
>TRBD1|TRBV3-1|TRBJ1-5|once
CASSQGGAGGSQPQHF
TGTGCCAGCAGCCAAGGAGGGGCAGGGGGCAGTCAGCCCCAGCATTTT
>.|TRBV7-9|TRBJ1-2|.
CASSLGGGNYGYTF
TGTGCCAGCAGCTTAGGTGGGGGCAACTATGGCTACACCTTC
>TRBD1|TRBV10-2|TRBJ1-1|.
CASSGPGQANTEAFF
TGCGCCAGCAGTGGTCCGGGACAGGCGAACACTGAAGCTTTCTTT
>.|TRBV24-1|TRBJ2-7|few
CATSDFGAGEQYF
TGTGCCACCAGTGATTTTGGGGCAGGCGAGCAGTACTTC
>.|TRBV2|TRBJ1-1|.
CASTKASSTEAFF
TGTGCCAGCACGAAGGCGTCGAGCACTGAAGCTTTCTTT
>.|TRBV6-1|TRBJ1-5|.
CASIPSTGSSLAQHF
TGTGCCAGCATTCCCTCGACGGGTTCCTCTCTGGCCCAGCATTTT
>.|TRBV12-3/TRBV12-4|TRBJ2-3|.
CASSFTRTDTQYF
TGTGCCAGCAGTTTTACCCGCACAGATACGCAGTATTTT
>.|TRBV5-1|TRBJ2-7|.
CASSPGLHYEQYF
TGCGCCAGCAGCCCGGGACTCCACTACGAGCAGTACTTC
>.|TRBV20-1|TRBJ1-2|once
CSAREQAYGYTF
TGCAGTGCTAGAGAACAAGCCTATGGCTACACCTTC
>TRBD2|TRBV20-1|TRBJ2-3|.
CSAGVAGVFTDTQYF
TGCAGTGCTGGGGTAGCGGGAGTGTTTACAGATACGCAGTATTTT
>.|TRBV20-1|TRBJ1-1|.
CSAREGTEAFF
TGCAGTGCTAGAGAAGGGACGGAAGCTTTCTTT
>.|TRBV2|TRBJ2-7|.
CASSETGAYEQYF
TGTGCCAGCAGTGAAACGGGGGCCTACGAGCAGTACTTC
>.|TRBV18|TRBJ2-5|.
CASSPLFRNKETQYF
TGTGCCAGCTCACCACTATTTCGAAATAAAGAGACCCAGTACTTC
>TRBD2|TRBV19|TRBJ2-1|.
CASSPPGGATGLAGWYNEQFF
TGTGCCAGTAGTCCCCCGGGGGGGGCAACCGGACTAGCGGGCTGGTACAATGAGCAGTTCTTC
>.|TRBV30|TRBJ2-6|.
CAWTLSGANVLTF
TGTGCCTGGACCCTCTCTGGGGCCAACGTCCTGACTTTC
>TRBD2|TRBV30|TRBJ2-3|.
CAWMSPGLAGGPPDTQYF
TGTGCCTGGATGTCACCGGGACTAGCGGGAGGGCCGCCAGATACGCAGTATTTT
>TRBD1|TRBV12-5|TRBJ1-2|.
CASGTGTGGLDYGYTF
TGTGCTAGTGGGACCGGGACAGGGGGCTTGGACTATGGCTACACCTTC
>.|TRBV18|TRBJ1-1|.
CASSPEESTEAFF
TGTGCCAGCTCACCGGAAGAGAGCACTGAAGCTTTCTTT
>.|TRBV5-1|TRBJ2-3|.
CASSLDVYRDTQYF
TGCGCCAGCAGCTTGGATGTCTACCGGGATACGCAGTATTTT
>.|TRBV20-1|TRBJ2-1|.
CSALSRTGTYNEQFF
TGCAGTGCTCTCTCCAGGACGGGGACCTACAATGAGCAGTTCTTC
>TRBD1|TRBV5-1|TRBJ1-4|.
CASSLDRGGEKLFF
TGCGCCAGCAGCTTGGACAGGGGCGGTGAAAAACTGTTTTTT
>.|TRBV9|TRBJ1-3|.
CASSSDSGNTIYF
TGTGCCAGCAGCTCGGACAGCGGAAACACCATATATTTT
>.|TRBV20-1|TRBJ2-7|.
CSARGGSLWEQYF
TGCAGTGCTAGAGGTGGGAGCCTTTGGGAGCAGTACTTC
>TRBD1|TRBV3-1|TRBJ1-4|.
CASSQERDRTTNEKLFF
TGTGCCAGCAGCCAAGAACGGGACAGGACAACTAATGAAAAACTGTTTTTT
>.|TRBV30|TRBJ2-3|once
CAWSFRGATTDTQYF
TGTGCCTGGAGTTTTAGGGGGGCCACCACAGATACGCAGTATTTT
>.|TRBV4-1|TRBJ1-5|once
CASSQGRSDQPQHF
TGCGCCAGCAGCCAAGGACGTAGTGATCAGCCCCAGCATTTT